The 30 T cell receptor beta chains given below trace back to one sample, sequenced in a study of Graves' ophthalmopathy and Graves' hyperthyroidism. The study amplified TCR beta CDR3 regions using RNA transcripts. RT-PCR was first run with HTBI primers, then multiplex PCR in a second round. One entry per CDR3 protein, called by TCRdb with MiXCR from the multiplex PCR reads. This table holds around 400,000 distinct CDR3 sequences, 21% found once. Material for sequencing was peripheral blood. The receptor source for this set is a woman aged 18-35 years with stable Graves' hyperthyroidism.

The chain carries TRBV9 and TRBJ1-1; no definite D call. CDR3 size: 13 residues. Trimming removed 5 bases from V and 7 bases from J, with 15 bases in between. Germline CDR1 SGDLS, CDR2 YYNGEE. DNA of the CDR3: TGTGCCAGCAGTGAGCACCTGATCGGTGAAGCTTTCTTT. Encoded protein: CASSEHLIGEAFF.

This clonotype was detected a few times. The rearrangement links TRBV7-2 to TRBJ1-1; D call uncertain. Germline lookup yields CDR1 SGHTA and CDR2 FQGNSA. V shed 3 bases and J shed 0 bases, with 11 bases lying between them. CDR3 length: 15 amino acids. The CDR3 coding sequence is TGTGCCAGCAGCTTTGAGGCCATGATGAACACTGAAGCTTTCTTT. Translation: CASSFEAMMNTEAFF.

This clonotype has at least ten counts. The chain combines TRBV10-3 with TRBJ1-1; maybe TRBD1 (5 bases). CDR1 and CDR2 from the germline V gene are ENHRY and SYGVKD. V shed 10 bases and J shed 5 bases, with 14 bases lying between them. The CDR3 is made up of 12 amino acids. This CDR3 is CATRTGGTEAFF. In DNA, the CDR3 is TGTGCCACCCGGACGGGGGGGACTGAAGCTTTCTTT.

In its sample, this clonotype was seen a few times. The chain employs TRBV24-1 and TRBJ2-2, with 11 bases matching TRBD1. The V and J ends lost 0 bases and 3 bases, in that order; junction bases with no gene match: 2. Germline assignment: CDR1 KGHDR and CDR2 SFDVKD. The CDR3 is 17 amino acids. This CDR3 is CATSDLPGQGDTGELFF. For the CDR3, the DNA is TGTGCCACCAGTGATTTGCCGGGACAGGGGGACACCGGGGAGCTGTTTTTT.

This clonotype was seen ten or more times. Given a much more abundant clone one base away, this may be a read error. This sequence joins TRBV12-3 or TRBV12-4 and TRBJ1-1; D unclear. This CDR3 is built from 14 residues. The CDR3: CASSHLTSLAEALF. CDR3 nucleotide sequence: TGTGCCAGCAGTCATCTAACAAGCTTGGCTGAAGCTCTCTTT.

This clonotype came up a few times. J is TRBJ1-2 and V is TRBV3-1, with 7 bases matching TRBD1. CDR1 and CDR2 from the germline V gene are LGHDT and YNNKEL (reference sequence). This CDR3 comprises 15 residues. Trimming removed 0 bases from V and 4 bases from J; junction bases left unmatched: 5. CDR3 amino acids: CASSQDQGGFYGYTF. The CDR3 DNA follows: TGTGCCAGCAGCCAAGATCAAGGGGGCTTCTATGGCTACACCTTC.

In this sample, this clonotype turned up many times. The chain joins TRBV18 to TRBJ2-7; D may be TRBD1 (6 bases). V shed 3 bases and J shed 2 bases, with 8 bases lying between them. The CDR3 sequence is 13 residues long. CDR1 KGHSH and CDR2 LQKENI come from the germline V gene. This chain's CDR3 is CASSPGQPYEQYF. The CDR3 DNA is TGTGCCAGCTCACCCGGACAGCCCTACGAGCAGTACTTC.

The sample holds many counts of this clonotype. The chain links TRBV12-3 or TRBV12-4 to TRBJ2-6; 9 nucleotides align to TRBD1. The CDR3 is 15 residues long. V lost 5 bases to trimming and J lost 2 bases; unmatched junction nucleotides: 1. CDR3 in DNA: TGTGCCAGCAGTCGGACAGGGGCTGGGGCCAACGTCCTGACTTTC. Protein: CASSRTGAGANVLTF.

This sequence joins TRBV6-1 and TRBJ1-1; TRBD1 matches 7 bases. Germline values: CDR1 MNHNS, CDR2 SASEGT. Trimming took 8 bases from V and 3 from J; bases not matched to a gene: 9. CDR3 length equals 14 residues. As DNA, the CDR3 is TGTGCCAGCTGTGTAGCAGGGGGAGACACTGAAGCTTTCTTT. Translation gives CASCVAGGDTEAFF.

This chain connects TRBV20-1 to TRBJ1-5; TRBD1 agrees at 8 bases. The CDR3 contains 14 residues. The V and J ends lost 2 bases and 0 bases, in that order; junction bases with no gene match: 0. Germline values: CDR1 DFQATT, CDR2 SNEGSKA (reference sequence). The CDR3 DNA is TGCAGTGCTAGACAGGGGGCTAGCAATCAGCCCCAGCATTTT. Protein product: CSARQGASNQPQHF.

This clonotype appeared many times. The chain carries TRBV7-2 and TRBJ1-2, with D perhaps matching TRBD1 (5 bases). V lost 6 bases, J lost 6 bases, and 8 bases lay in between. Germline V CDR1 and CDR2: SGHTA, FQGNSA. The CDR3 has 11 amino acids. CDR3 coding DNA: TGTGCCAGCAGTCGGGGGGATGGCTACACCTTC. It encodes CASSRGDGYTF.

The chain employs TRBV28 and TRBJ2-5; D is possibly TRBD1 (6 bases). This CDR3 contains 16 residues. Germline assignment: CDR1 MDHEN and CDR2 SYDVKM. With 6 bases removed from V and 4 bases from J, the gap between germline ends came to 21 bases. The CDR3 DNA reads as TGTGCCAGCAGCGTTAACCGGGACATAGTTGTAGAGACCCAGTACTTC. This translates into CASSVNRDIVVETQYF.

This clonotype was detected ten times or more. The chain has TRBV28 and TRBJ1-5; D may be TRBD1 (6 bases). This CDR3 spans 16 amino acids. Trimming cost V 7 bases and J 2 bases, with 18 bases left between them. CDR1 MDHEN and CDR2 SYDVKM come from the germline V gene. The CDR3 region is CASKADRHPRNQPQHF. The CDR3 coding sequence is TGTGCCAGCAAAGCAGACAGGCACCCACGCAATCAGCCCCAGCATTTT.

This clonotype was seen repeatedly, ten times or more. The chain is built from TRBV5-1 and TRBJ2-2, with 8 positions matching TRBD2. V lost 4 bases and J lost 3; bases outside the gene matches: 8. Germline CDR1 SGHRS, CDR2 YFSETQ. CDR3 length: 16 residues. The CDR3 region has the DNA TGCGCCAGCAGCCTAACTAGCGGACATTACACCGGGGAGCTGTTTTTT. This sequence encodes CASSLTSGHYTGELFF.

This clonotype was counted at least ten times. This chain links TRBV7-2 with TRBJ2-7; D possibly corresponds to TRBD2 (5 bases). The CDR3 spans 16 residues. The germline V and J ends were trimmed by 2 bases and 0 bases, with 14 bases remaining between them. Germline CDR1 and CDR2: SGHTA and FQGNSA. The CDR3 coding sequence is TGTGCCAGCAGCTTACCCGTCCGGGGTTTCTCCTACGAGCAGTACTTC. Encoded protein: CASSLPVRGFSYEQYF.

In this sample, this clonotype turned up many times. This chain connects TRBV12-3 or TRBV12-4 to TRBJ2-2, with 11 bases that match TRBD1. Losses at the gene ends were 4 bases for V and 7 bases for J; bases not matched to a gene: 8. This CDR3 has 16 residues. In DNA form, the CDR3 reads TGTGCCAGCAGTTCTGGACAGGGGGCGCATGGCGGGGAGCTGTTTTTT. It yields the protein CASSSGQGAHGGELFF.

This clonotype was detected many times. J is TRBJ2-5 and V is TRBV20-1; weak D call: TRBD2 (7 bases). V lost 4 bases and J lost 2, with 14 bases in between. Germline V lookup: CDR1 DFQATT, CDR2 SNEGSKA (reference sequence). The length of the CDR3 is 14 residues. The CDR3 loop is CSATGGTRQETQYF. The CDR3 DNA is TGCAGTGCTACCGGGGGGACAAGGCAAGAGACCCAGTACTTC.

This clonotype occurred a few times. This chain joins TRBV12-3 or TRBV12-4 and TRBJ1-1, with TRBD1 as a possible D gene (5 bases). CDR3 size: 13 residues. V lost 4 bases, J lost 6 bases, and 12 bases lay in between. CDR3 nucleotides: TGTGCCAGCAGTTACAGGACGGGTGCTGAAGCTTTCTTT. Translation: CASSYRTGAEAFF.

This clonotype occurred many times. The chain couples TRBV29-1 to TRBJ1-5; tentatively, D is TRBD1 (5 bases). CDR3 length: 14 residues. The germline V gene encodes CDR1 SQVTM and CDR2 ANQGSEA. V dropped 5 bases and J dropped 2 bases, with 13 bases sitting between them. The DNA for the CDR3 is TGCAGCGTTTCGCAGGGCGGAGGCAATCAGCCCCAGCATTTT. Protein product: CSVSQGGGNQPQHF.

The sample holds many counts of this clonotype. CDR3: CASSSLGQGLQETQYF. The CDR3 DNA reads as TGTGCCAGCAGTTCCCTCGGACAGGGCCTCCAAGAGACCCAGTACTTC. This chain links TRBV28 with TRBJ2-5, with TRBD1 matching over 8 bases. The J segment lost 1 base and the V segment lost 4 bases, leaving 8 bases of the junction unmatched. The CDR3 covers 16 residues. Germline values: CDR1 MDHEN, CDR2 SYDVKM.

The sample holds many counts of this clonotype. The V call is TRBV6-1, the J call TRBJ2-2, with 8 bases identical to TRBD2. This CDR3 region has 16 residues. V was pared by 6 bases and J by 6 bases, with 12 bases of the junction left unmatched. Germline lookup yields CDR1 MNHNS and CDR2 SASEGT. The CDR3 sequence is CASSPPGRGAAGELFF. For the CDR3, the DNA is TGTGCCAGCAGCCCACCGGGGCGGGGGGCCGCCGGGGAGCTGTTTTTT.

This clonotype was picked up a small number of times. This rearrangement joins TRBV30 to TRBJ1-1, with a possible D match to TRBD1 (5 bases). The germline CDR1 and CDR2 sequences are GTSNPN and SVGIG (reference sequence). V lost 0 bases to trimming and J lost 12 bases, with 14 bases between them. CDR3 length: 12 amino acids. In DNA form, the CDR3 reads TGTGCCTGGAGTGTACGACAGCCGAAGACTTTCTTT. It yields the protein CAWSVRQPKTFF.

This clonotype was observed at least ten times. This chain uses TRBV27 with TRBJ2-7, with D tentatively TRBD2 (7 bases). The germline CDR1 and CDR2 sequences are MNHEY and SMNVEV (reference sequence). The CDR3 is made up of 17 amino acids. V lost 5 bases to trimming and J lost 3 bases, with 23 bases between them. This CDR3 reads CASSPLGSGTHFYEQYF. The CDR3 bases are TGTGCCAGCAGTCCCCTTGGGAGCGGGACACACTTCTACGAGCAGTACTTC.

This clonotype was counted ten times or more. The chain employs TRBV6-1 and TRBJ2-7, with D possibly TRBD2 on 6 matching bases. This CDR3 region has 16 residues. The germline gives CDR1 MNHNS, CDR2 SASEGT. V was clipped by 1 base and J by 3 bases, with 16 bases between them. The CDR3 region has the DNA TGTGCCAGCAGTGAAGGGGTACGGGGGTTTCTCTACGAGCAGTACTTC. It yields the protein CASSEGVRGFLYEQYF.

Ten or more counts support this clonotype. The rearrangement links TRBV4-1 to TRBJ2-7; 8 bases line up with TRBD1. CDR1 and CDR2 (germline): MGHRA, YSYEKL. Trimming removed 4 bases from V and 7 bases from J; junction bases left unmatched: 9. This CDR3 has 14 residues. The CDR3 nucleotides are TGCGCCAGCAGCCCAAGGCAGGGGGCGCGTGAGCAGTACTTC. Protein: CASSPRQGAREQYF.

The sample holds many counts of this clonotype. V gene TRBV19 combines with J gene TRBJ2-6; the D is unclear. Trimming removed 4 bases at V and 2 bases at J, with 12 bases between. The CDR3 extends over 16 amino acids. In germline, CDR1 is LNHDA, CDR2 SQIVND (reference sequence). DNA of the CDR3: TGTGCCAGTAGTAGGTCCGACCCACCTGGGGCCAACGTCCTGACTTTC. Protein sequence: CASSRSDPPGANVLTF.

The chain couples TRBV7-2 to TRBJ2-7, with D perhaps given as TRBD1 or TRBD2 (5 bases each). Germline assignment: CDR1 SGHTA and CDR2 FQGNSA. The CDR3 is made up of 14 amino acids. V shed 6 bases and J shed 5 bases, with 17 bases lying between them. CDR3 region: CASRGDLNSHEQYF. In DNA form, the CDR3 reads TGTGCCAGCAGGGGGGACCTAAATTCCCACGAGCAGTACTTC.

This clonotype occurred many times. The chain links TRBV11-2 to TRBJ2-7; TRBD2 is a possible D gene (5 bases). V lost 2 bases and J lost 7, with 12 bases in between. Per germline, CDR1 SGHAT and CDR2 FQNNGV. The CDR3 extends over 13 amino acids. The CDR3, as DNA: TGTGCCAGCAGCTTAATGGGGAGCAGGGAGCAGTACTTC. Translation: CASSLMGSREQYF.

This clonotype showed up many times. The chain combines TRBV5-1 with TRBJ2-7; D remains ambiguous. V lost 5 bases to trimming and J lost 3 bases, with 18 bases between them. CDR3 length: 15 residues. CDR1 is SGHRS and CDR2 is YFSETQ in the germline V gene. This CDR3 reads CASRHEVVICYEQYF. The CDR3 bases are TGCGCCAGCAGGCATGAGGTTGTCATCTGCTACGAGCAGTACTTC.

This clonotype was seen ten or more times. The rearrangement joins TRBV29-1 to TRBJ2-1; 11 bases map to TRBD2. V was pared by 7 bases and J by 8 bases, with 7 bases of the junction left unmatched. The germline V gene encodes CDR1 SQVTM and CDR2 ANQGSEA. The CDR3 is 13 amino acids. The CDR3 is CSGILAGVYEQFF. CDR3 DNA sequence: TGCAGCGGGATACTAGCGGGAGTGTATGAGCAGTTCTTC.